The TCR beta chain described here comes from a study of blood T cell repertoires in COVID-19. Study as a whole: Whether acute or convalescent, the COVID-19 samples came from the United States, Italy and Spain.

Using immunoSEQ multiplex PCR, the repertoire was profiled, and TCRdb retains in-frame clones only, with some absent. In the table there are 70,000 to 80,000 clones, more than 80% of which are singletons. The germline V gene has CDR1 SGHDT and CDR2 YYEEEE. V lost 0 bases to trimming and J lost 3 bases, with 6 bases between them. The CDR3 totals 14 residues. The chain is built from TRBV5-6 and TRBJ2-2; D not certain. This TCR came from a woman at least 80 years old with active or convalescent COVID-19. The specimen sequenced was peripheral blood. As DNA, the CDR3 is TGTGCCAGCAGCTTGGTTGCGTACACCGGGGAGCTGTTTTTT. This encodes CASSLVAYTGELFF.